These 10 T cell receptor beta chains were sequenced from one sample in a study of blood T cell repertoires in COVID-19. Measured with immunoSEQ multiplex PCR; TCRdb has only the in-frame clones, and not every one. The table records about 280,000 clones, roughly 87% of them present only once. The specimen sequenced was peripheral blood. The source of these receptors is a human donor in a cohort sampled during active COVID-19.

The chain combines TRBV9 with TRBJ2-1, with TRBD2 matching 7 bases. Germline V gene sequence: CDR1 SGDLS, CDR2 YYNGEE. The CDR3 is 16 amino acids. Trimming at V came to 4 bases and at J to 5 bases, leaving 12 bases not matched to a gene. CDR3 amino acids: CASSPRLGAGNNEQFF. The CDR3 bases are TGTGCCAGCAGCCCCCGGCTCGGAGCGGGGAACAATGAGCAGTTCTTC.

CDR3 coding DNA: TGCGCCAGCAGCTCTACGGGGGGTATGAACACTGAAGCTTTCTTT. This codes for CASSSTGGMNTEAFF. The chain carries TRBV4-3 and TRBJ1-1; TRBD1 might be the D (5 bases). Germline loops: CDR1 LGHNA, CDR2 YSLEER. V lost 5 bases to trimming and J lost 0 bases, with 13 bases between them. The CDR3 extends over 15 amino acids.

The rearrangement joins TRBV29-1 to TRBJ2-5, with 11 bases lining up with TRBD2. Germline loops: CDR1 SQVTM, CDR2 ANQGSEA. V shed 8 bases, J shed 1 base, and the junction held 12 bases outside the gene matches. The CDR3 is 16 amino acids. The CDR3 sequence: CSTLRSGLAVQETQYF. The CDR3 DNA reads TGCAGCACCCTAAGATCGGGACTAGCGGTCCAAGAGACCCAGTACTTC.

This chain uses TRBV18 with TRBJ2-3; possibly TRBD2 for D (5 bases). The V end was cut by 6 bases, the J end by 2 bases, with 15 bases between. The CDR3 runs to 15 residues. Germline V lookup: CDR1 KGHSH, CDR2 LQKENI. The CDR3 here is CASSAGASFTDTQYF. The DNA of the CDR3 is TGTGCCAGCTCCGCGGGTGCCAGCTTCACAGATACGCAGTATTTT.

In DNA form, the CDR3 reads TGTGCCAGCAGCGTAGGAGGGACTAGCACCAATGAGCAGTTCTTC. It specifies CASSVGGTSTNEQFF. V is TRBV9 and J is TRBJ2-1, with 9 bases that match TRBD2. From germline, CDR1 is SGDLS and CDR2 YYNGEE. V lost 0 bases and J lost 6; bases outside the gene matches: 4. The CDR3 length is 15 residues.

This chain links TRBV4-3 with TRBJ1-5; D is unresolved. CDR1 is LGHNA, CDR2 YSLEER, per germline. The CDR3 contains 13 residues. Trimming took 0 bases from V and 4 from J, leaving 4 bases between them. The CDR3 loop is CASSQDLNQPQHF. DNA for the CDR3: TGCGCCAGCAGCCAAGACTTAAATCAGCCCCAGCATTTT.

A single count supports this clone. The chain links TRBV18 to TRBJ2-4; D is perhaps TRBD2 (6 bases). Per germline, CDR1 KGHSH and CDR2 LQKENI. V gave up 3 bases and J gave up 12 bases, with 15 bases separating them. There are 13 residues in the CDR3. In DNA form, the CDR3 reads TGTGCCAGCTCACCGTTAGCTGGAGGGAATCAGTACTTC. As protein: CASSPLAGGNQYF.

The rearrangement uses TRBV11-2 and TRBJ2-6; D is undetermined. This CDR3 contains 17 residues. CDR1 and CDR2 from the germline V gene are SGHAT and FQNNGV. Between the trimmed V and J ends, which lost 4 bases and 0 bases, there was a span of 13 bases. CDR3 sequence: CASSSRLNPSGANVLTF. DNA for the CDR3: TGTGCCAGCAGCTCCAGATTAAACCCCTCTGGGGCCAACGTCCTGACTTTC. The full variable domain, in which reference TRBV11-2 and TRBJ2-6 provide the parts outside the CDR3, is EAGVAQSPRYKIIEKRQSVAFWCNPISGHATLYWYQQILGQGPKLLIQFQNNGVVDDSQLPKDRFSAERLKGVDSTLKIQPAKLEDSAVYLCASSSRLNPSGANVLTFGAGSRLTVL.

DNA of the CDR3: TGTGCCAGCAGCAAAACTAGCGGGAGTGCCGGAGAGCAGTTCTTC. It yields the protein CASSKTSGSAGEQFF. The V call is TRBV9, the J call TRBJ2-1; TRBD2 matches 11 bases. The CDR3 has 15 residues. J was trimmed by 10 bases and V by 4 bases; bases with no gene match: 10. CDR1 is SGDLS, CDR2 YYNGEE, per germline.

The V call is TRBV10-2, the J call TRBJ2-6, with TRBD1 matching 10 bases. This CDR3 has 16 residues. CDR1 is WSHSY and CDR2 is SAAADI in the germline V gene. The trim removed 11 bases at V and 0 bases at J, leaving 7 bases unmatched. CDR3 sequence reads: CAGGQGDSSGANVLTF. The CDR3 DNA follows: TGCGCCGGAGGACAGGGGGACTCCTCTGGGGCCAACGTCCTGACTTTC.